What follows are 21 T cell receptor beta chains derived from one specimen sequenced in a study of blood T cell repertoires in COVID-19. TCRdb keeps only in-frame clones here, not all; method: immunoSEQ multiplex PCR. The data show 150,000 to 180,000 clones, roughly 80% seen once. The sample consisted of PBMCs or T cells enriched from blood (not recorded which). Every receptor here comes from a man between 45 and 60 years old who had recovered from COVID-19.

This clone was counted only a few times. This chain links TRBV6-5 with TRBJ1-6; 7 bases fit TRBD1. Germline CDR1 reads MNHEY; CDR2 reads SVGAGI. Germline trimming cut 4 bases from V and 7 bases from J; bases unmatched to any gene: 7. The CDR3 covers 15 residues. The CDR3 is CASSSTGTENSPLHF. CDR3 nucleotide sequence: TGTGCCAGCAGTTCAACCGGGACAGAGAATTCACCCCTCCACTTT.

This clone appeared a few times. The chain combines TRBV11-3 with TRBJ2-2; D is ambiguous. V gave up 3 bases and J gave up 2 bases, with 10 bases separating them. The CDR3 runs to 15 residues. In germline, CDR1 is SGHNT, CDR2 YENEEA. Here the CDR3 reads CASSFRSANTGELFF. CDR3 sequence (DNA): TGTGCCAGCAGCTTCCGTAGTGCTAACACCGGGGAGCTGTTTTTT.

In this sample, this clone turned up once. The chain recombines TRBV7-2 with TRBJ1-6; D gene uncertain. The CDR3 extends over 14 amino acids. CDR1 is SGHTA and CDR2 is FQGNSA in the germline V gene. Trimming left V 0 bases short and J 16 bases short, with 16 bases between. CDR3 nucleotides: TGTGCCAGCAGCTTAGCCGGAGTGAGCTCAGCACTCCACTTT. Encoded protein: CASSLAGVSSALHF.

The V call is TRBV5-1, the J call TRBJ1-3; TRBD1 matches 7 bases. The CDR3 is made up of 15 amino acids. The germline gives CDR1 SGHRS, CDR2 YFSETQ. V lost 4 bases to trimming and J lost 0 bases; unmatched junction nucleotides: 4. CDR3 loop: CASSPRDSSGNTIYF. The CDR3 nucleotides are TGCGCCAGCAGCCCCCGGGACAGCTCTGGAAACACCATATATTTT.

The chain links TRBV24-1 to TRBJ1-3, with D possibly matching TRBD1 (6 bases). Trimming took 1 base from V and 2 from J, leaving 29 bases between them. From germline, CDR1 is KGHDR and CDR2 SFDVKD. CDR3 length: 22 amino acids. The CDR3: CATSDFPGEKDALEGAGNTIYF. In DNA form, the CDR3 reads TGTGCCACCAGTGATTTCCCAGGGGAGAAAGATGCACTCGAGGGGGCTGGAAACACCATATATTTT.

V gene TRBV5-8 combines with J gene TRBJ1-5; 12 nucleotides match TRBD1. Germline CDR1 and CDR2: SGHTS and YDEGEE. Losses at the gene ends were 1 base for V and 2 bases for J; bases not matched to a gene: 10. The CDR3 has 19 residues. The CDR3 DNA sequence: TGTGCCAGCAGCTTGAGCGGGACAGGGGGCGCCTGGGGCAATCAGCCCCAGCATTTT. Its translation is CASSLSGTGGAWGNQPQHF.

V usage is TRBV21-1 and J usage is TRBJ1-4; TRBD1, the table's D call, lacks a check against the DNA. TRBV21-1 is tagged as a pseudogene. The CDR3 has 14 residues. CDR3: CASSKFQGAGKLFF. In nucleotides, the CDR3 is TGTGCCAGCAGCAAATTCCAGGGGGCAGGTAAACTGTTTTTT.

The CDR3 DNA reads as TGTGCCAGCAGTAACAACAATCAGCCCCAGCATTTT. As protein: CASSNNNQPQHF. The J gene is TRBJ1-5, the V gene TRBV12-3 or TRBV12-4; D is unresolved. V dropped 5 bases and J dropped 3 bases, with 5 bases sitting between them. The CDR3 extends over 12 amino acids.

The chain has TRBV4-1 and TRBJ2-7; 7 bases are a match to TRBD2. V dropped 2 bases and J dropped 0; count of bases not matched to a gene: 4. This CDR3 region has 15 residues. Germline V lookup: CDR1 MGHRA, CDR2 YSYEKL. CDR3 sequence: CASSQKSGGSYEQYF. The CDR3 DNA is TGCGCCAGCAGCCAAAAGTCGGGAGGCTCCTACGAGCAGTACTTC.

This chain joins TRBV5-1 and TRBJ2-1, with 14 bases fitting TRBD2. In germline, CDR1 is SGHRS, CDR2 YFSETQ. This CDR3 has 15 residues. V lost 4 bases and J lost 6; bases outside the gene matches: 3. CDR3 residues: CASSMTSGGVNEQFF. The CDR3 DNA is TGCGCCAGCAGCATGACTAGCGGGGGGGTCAATGAGCAGTTCTTC.

This clone was counted a few times. The J gene is TRBJ2-1, the V gene TRBV14; 8 nucleotides line up with TRBD1. The CDR3 totals 15 residues. Per the germline V gene, CDR1 is SGHDN and CDR2 is FVKESK. J gave up 3 bases and V 5 bases, and 6 bases lay outside the gene matches. Written as DNA, the CDR3 is TGTGCCAGCAGCAGACAGGGGTATCTCTACAATGAGCAGTTCTTC. Translation: CASSRQGYLYNEQFF.

V usage is TRBV7-7 and J usage is TRBJ2-7; 9 bases fit TRBD1. J gave up 3 bases and V 5 bases, and 2 bases lay outside the gene matches. Germline V gene sequence: CDR1 SSHAT, CDR2 FNYEAQ (reference sequence). The length of the CDR3 is 13 residues. This CDR3 is CASSRDRDYEQYF. The CDR3 DNA reads as TGTGCCAGCAGCCGGGACAGGGACTACGAGCAGTACTTC.

This chain links TRBV7-8 with TRBJ1-1, with 7 bases lining up with TRBD1. CDR1 and CDR2 from the germline V gene are SGHVS and FQNEAQ. The CDR3 sequence is 15 residues long. The V and J ends lost 2 bases and 6 bases, in that order; junction bases with no gene match: 9. The CDR3 is CASSLSSTGMAEAFF. As DNA, the CDR3 is TGTGCCAGCAGCTTATCATCGACAGGGATGGCTGAAGCTTTCTTT.

The gene calls are TRBV5-4 and TRBJ1-2; no definite D call. The V gene's germline CDR1 is SGHNT and CDR2 YYREEE (reference sequence). This CDR3 comprises 12 residues. Trimming left V 0 bases short and J 7 bases short, with 7 bases between. Here the CDR3 reads CASSLGAAGYTF. The DNA for the CDR3 is TGTGCCAGCAGCTTGGGGGCCGCTGGCTACACCTTC.

The rearrangement joins TRBV7-2 to TRBJ2-5; 12 bases agree with TRBD2. Germline V gene sequence: CDR1 SGHTA, CDR2 FQGNSA. The CDR3 extends over 18 amino acids. With 5 bases clipped from V and 5 bases from J, the junction kept 15 bases outside the gene matches. DNA of the CDR3: TGTGCCAGCAGCCCAGGACTAGCGGGGTTCCAGCCAGGGGAGACCCAGTACTTC. This gives the protein CASSPGLAGFQPGETQYF.

Points on this clone: The same CDR3 is also encoded by other DNA sequences in this sample. The chain links TRBV27 to TRBJ1-5, with 9 positions matching TRBD1. This CDR3 comprises 14 residues. In germline, CDR1 is MNHEY, CDR2 SMNVEV (reference sequence). V was clipped by 5 bases and J by 5 bases; unmatched bases: 4. The CDR3 coding sequence is TGTGCCAGCAGTCCAGACAGGGGGGATCAGCCCCAGCATTTT. As protein: CASSPDRGDQPQHF.

This chain uses TRBV7-3 with TRBJ1-5; 10 bases are shared with TRBD1. With 5 bases clipped from V and 3 bases from J, the junction kept 10 bases outside the gene matches. Looked up from germline, CDR1 is SGHTA and CDR2 is FQGTGA. The CDR3 totals 17 residues. In DNA form, the CDR3 reads TGTGCCAGCAGCCCCCGGGACAGGGGTTGGGACAATCAGCCCCAGCATTTT. Translating it yields CASSPRDRGWDNQPQHF.

The chain joins TRBV2 to TRBJ2-2; no clear D. Germline CDR1 and CDR2: SNHLY and FYNNEI. V gave up 6 bases and J gave up 5 bases, with 13 bases separating them. The CDR3 runs 14 residues. The CDR3 here is CASRTALETGELFF. The CDR3, as DNA: TGTGCCAGCAGAACAGCCTTGGAAACCGGGGAGCTGTTTTTT.

This clone has a single count. This chain uses TRBV19 with TRBJ2-2; 9 nucleotides line up with TRBD1. The ends lost 3 bases at V and 4 bases at J; junction bases unmatched: 9. In germline, CDR1 is LNHDA, CDR2 SQIVND (reference sequence). This CDR3 has 17 amino acids. CDR3 nucleotide sequence: TGTGCCAGTAGTATCTCCGGGACAGGGCTTATCACCGGGGAGCTGTTTTTT. Translating it yields CASSISGTGLITGELFF.

The chain recombines TRBV25-1 with TRBJ2-1, with D maybe TRBD2 (7 bases). Germline-derived CDR1 and CDR2 are MGHDK and SYGVNS. The V end lost 7 bases, the J end lost 6 bases, and 13 bases lay between the germline ends. This CDR3 is 13 amino acids long. CDR3 residues: CASTLGGGNEQFF. Here the CDR3 DNA reads TGTGCCAGCACCCTGGGAGGGGGCAATGAGCAGTTCTTC.

This clone was observed a single time. J is TRBJ1-2 and V is TRBV5-8; D unresolved. The germline V gene encodes CDR1 SGHTS and CDR2 YDEGEE. The CDR3 extends over 15 amino acids. Deletions cut 2 bases from V and 2 bases from J, with 13 bases between. CDR3 loop: CASSFSDTRNYGYTF. CDR3 nucleotide sequence: TGTGCCAGCAGCTTTAGTGACACCCGAAACTATGGCTACACCTTC.